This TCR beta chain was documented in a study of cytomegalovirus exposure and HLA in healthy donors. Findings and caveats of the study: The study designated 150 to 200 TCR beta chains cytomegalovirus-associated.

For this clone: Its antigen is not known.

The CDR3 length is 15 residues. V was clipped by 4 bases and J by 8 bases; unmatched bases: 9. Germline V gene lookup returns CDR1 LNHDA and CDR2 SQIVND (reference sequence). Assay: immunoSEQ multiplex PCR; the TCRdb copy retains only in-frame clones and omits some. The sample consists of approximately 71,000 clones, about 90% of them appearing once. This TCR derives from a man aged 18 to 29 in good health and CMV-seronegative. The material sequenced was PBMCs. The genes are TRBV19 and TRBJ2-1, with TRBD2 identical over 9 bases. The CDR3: CASSTGLARHHEQFF. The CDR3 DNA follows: TGTGCCAGTAGTACGGGACTAGCAAGGCATCATGAGCAGTTCTTC.